The 23 T cell receptor beta chains listed next were all sequenced from one sample in a study of cytomegalovirus exposure and HLA in healthy donors. Primers: 60 Vbeta forward and 13 Jbeta reverse. The assay was immunoSEQ multiplex PCR, and TCRdb's table has in-frame clones only and misses some. The data hold tens of thousands of clones, with over 80% observed a single time. Sequencing input: PBMCs. All receptors come from a man aged 30 to 39 in good health and CMV-seronegative.

This clone was recorded only once. This chain links TRBV7-9 with TRBJ1-5, with a tentative D call TRBD1 (6 bases). From germline, CDR1 is SEHNR and CDR2 FQNEAQ (reference sequence). V was trimmed by 5 bases and J by 5 bases, leaving 13 bases between them. The CDR3 length is 14 residues. Here the CDR3 reads CASSPGQSYQPQHF. The DNA of the CDR3 is TGTGCCAGCAGCCCCGGACAGTCTTATCAGCCCCAGCATTTT.

The gene calls are TRBV27 and TRBJ1-5; D might be TRBD1 (5 bases). V was cut by 0 bases and J by 4 bases, with 25 bases left in between. From germline, CDR1 is MNHEY and CDR2 SMNVEV (reference sequence). CDR3 length equals 20 residues. CDR3 nucleotide sequence: TGTGCCAGCAGTTTATCCCCCCCGTACGAGACCTCCGGGGGAAATCAGCCCCAGCATTTT. Translation: CASSLSPPYETSGGNQPQHF.

This clone occurred once. V gene TRBV7-3 combines with J gene TRBJ2-2; tentatively, D is TRBD1 (6 bases). Germline V gene lookup returns CDR1 SGHTA and CDR2 FQGTGA. CDR3 size: 15 residues. Trimming pared 5 bases from V and 2 bases from J, leaving 12 bases between. The CDR3 sequence is CASSQGQFNTGELFF. In DNA form, the CDR3 reads TGTGCCAGCAGCCAAGGACAGTTCAACACCGGGGAGCTGTTTTTT.

DNA of the CDR3: TGTGCCAGCAGCCTGGGGACTAGCGGGGCCTTGGAGCAGTACTTC. Protein sequence: CASSLGTSGALEQYF. The chain recombines TRBV4-2 with TRBJ2-7, with TRBD2 matching 13 bases. The CDR3 runs to 15 residues. Losses at the gene ends were 4 bases for V and 7 bases for J; bases not matched to a gene: 7. Germline V gene sequence: CDR1 LGHNA, CDR2 YNFKEQ.

The gene calls are TRBV5-5 and TRBJ2-1; possibly TRBD1 for D (5 bases). The V end was cut by 7 bases, the J end by 0 bases, with 11 bases between. The CDR3 is 14 residues long. The germline V gene has CDR1 SGHKS and CDR2 YYEKEE (reference sequence). The CDR3 sequence is CASSGRSSYNEQFF. As DNA, the CDR3 is TGTGCCAGCTCAGGGCGTAGCTCCTACAATGAGCAGTTCTTC.

V is TRBV9 and J is TRBJ2-7, with 8 bases identical to TRBD2. The junction had 7 bases not matched to a gene; V was cut back by 3 bases and J by 2 bases. The CDR3 consists of 15 residues. The V gene's germline CDR1 is SGDLS and CDR2 YYNGEE. CDR3: CASSASGGPTYEQYF. The CDR3 nucleotides are TGTGCCAGCAGCGCCTCGGGGGGGCCCACCTACGAGCAGTACTTC.

The gene calls are TRBV28 and TRBJ1-2, with TRBD1 matching over 7 bases. CDR1 MDHEN and CDR2 SYDVKM come from the germline V gene. J was trimmed by 4 bases and V by 8 bases; bases with no gene match: 7. The CDR3 is made up of 13 amino acids. CDR3 nucleotides: TGTGCCAGCGCAGACAGGGAGGCCTATGGCTACACCTTC. As protein: CASADREAYGYTF.

This chain uses TRBV5-4 with TRBJ2-3; 12 nucleotides line up with TRBD2. V lost 2 bases, J lost 2 bases, and 12 bases stayed unmatched. Germline V CDR1 and CDR2: SGHNT, YYREEE (reference sequence). CDR3 size: 19 residues. The CDR3 bases are TGTGCCAGCAGCTTCCGTCTAGCGGGGGGGCCATGGTCCACAGATACGCAGTATTTT. It is translated as CASSFRLAGGPWSTDTQYF.

This clone showed up just a few times. The chain has TRBV27 and TRBJ2-7, with TRBD2 identical over 10 bases. The CDR3 runs to 14 residues. Trimming removed 6 bases from V and 1 base from J; junction bases left unmatched: 3. The germline CDR1 and CDR2 sequences are MNHEY and SMNVEV (reference sequence). The CDR3 DNA is TGTGCCAGCAGCACTAGCGGGGATTCCTACGAGCAGTACTTC. Translating gives CASSTSGDSYEQYF.

The chain couples TRBV5-1 to TRBJ1-5, with TRBD1 matching 11 bases. After removal of 4 bases from V and 8 bases from J, the junction contained 5 bases not matched to a gene. This CDR3 has 14 amino acids. The germline V gene has CDR1 SGHRS and CDR2 YFSETQ. The CDR3 loop is CASSTGQGAEPQHF. The CDR3 bases are TGCGCCAGCAGCACTGGACAGGGGGCTGAGCCCCAGCATTTT.

The V and J genes are TRBV6-5 and TRBJ1-2; the D gene is possibly TRBD1 (5 bases). The CDR3 spans 13 residues. Germline assignment: CDR1 MNHEY and CDR2 SVGAGI. The V and J ends lost 8 bases and 2 bases respectively, with 12 bases between them. The CDR3 protein is CASLGGRNYGYTF. The CDR3 DNA reads TGTGCCAGCTTGGGGGGACGGAACTATGGCTACACCTTC.

V gene TRBV4-1 combines with J gene TRBJ1-2; D unclear. The CDR3 length is 17 residues. Germline V lookup: CDR1 MGHRA, CDR2 YSYEKL. The V and J ends lost 4 bases and 7 bases respectively, with 25 bases between them. The CDR3 nucleotides are TGCGCCAGCAGCCCCGGGGAGTGGGGATCCCGCCCTATTGGCTACACCTTC. It encodes CASSPGEWGSRPIGYTF.

V usage is TRBV7-6 and J usage is TRBJ1-2, with 11 nucleotides matching TRBD1. V was pared by 1 base and J by 0 bases, with 1 base of the junction left unmatched. The CDR3 loop spans 16 amino acids. Germline V gene data show CDR1 as SGHVS and CDR2 as FNYEAQ. CDR3 protein: CASSLGGQGANYGYTF. CDR3 sequence (DNA): TGTGCCAGCAGCTTAGGGGGACAGGGGGCTAACTATGGCTACACCTTC. Filled out from reference TRBV7-6 and TRBJ1-2, the complete variable domain reads GAGVSQSPRYKVTKRGQDVALRCDPISGHVSLYWYRQALGQGPEFLTYFNYEAQQDKSGLPNDRFSAERPEGSISTLTIQRTEQRDSAMYRCASSLGGQGANYGYTFGSGTRLTVV.

For the CDR3, the DNA is TGCGCCAGCACGACCCAGAGCGGGGCCGGGGAGCTGTTTTTT. Translated: CASTTQSGAGELFF. The V and J genes are TRBV5-1 and TRBJ2-2; 7 positions match TRBD2. V was pared by 6 bases and J by 6 bases, with 8 bases of the junction left unmatched. The CDR3 contains 14 residues. The germline V gene has CDR1 SGHRS and CDR2 YFSETQ.

The chain recombines TRBV6-5 with TRBJ1-2, with D tentatively TRBD1 (5 bases). Trimming stripped 5 bases from V and 7 bases from J, with 14 bases between. This CDR3 contains 13 residues. Germline CDR1 MNHEY, CDR2 SVGAGI. Here the CDR3 DNA reads TGTGCCAGCAGTCCACAGGCTTCGGGTGGCTACACCTTC. Residues: CASSPQASGGYTF.

This clone was observed once. V and J are TRBV9 and TRBJ1-2; TRBD1 aligns across 7 bases. CDR3 size: 15 residues. V trimming: 0 bases; J trimming: 4 bases; junction bases outside the gene matches: 6. From germline, CDR1 is SGDLS and CDR2 YYNGEE. The CDR3 region is CASSVDPQGFYGYTF. In nucleotides, the CDR3 is TGTGCCAGCAGCGTAGACCCACAGGGGTTCTATGGCTACACCTTC.

This chain connects TRBV6-1 to TRBJ1-2; 10 nucleotides agree with TRBD1. Germline CDR1 and CDR2: MNHNS and SASEGT. Trimming at V came to 3 bases and at J to 5 bases, leaving 3 bases not matched to a gene. CDR3 length: 14 residues. This CDR3 reads CASSEGQGYYGYTF. In DNA, the CDR3 is TGTGCCAGCAGTGAGGGACAGGGGTATTATGGCTACACCTTC.

This clone has just a few counts. This sequence joins TRBV6-5 and TRBJ1-2, with 8 bases aligning to TRBD1. The trim removed 0 bases at V and 3 bases at J, leaving 3 bases unmatched. There are 15 residues in the CDR3. The germline V gene has CDR1 MNHEY and CDR2 SVGAGI. Written as DNA, the CDR3 is TGTGCCAGCAGTTACTCATACAGGGGGGACTATGGCTACACCTTC. Encoded protein: CASSYSYRGDYGYTF.

The chain is built from TRBV7-9 and TRBJ2-1; D is undetermined. CDR3 size: 15 residues. Germline V gene data show CDR1 as SEHNR and CDR2 as FQNEAQ (reference sequence). V was trimmed by 5 bases and J by 4 bases, leaving 15 bases between them. The CDR3 loop is CASSQEWAQYNEQFF. CDR3 sequence (DNA): TGTGCCAGCAGCCAAGAGTGGGCTCAATACAATGAGCAGTTCTTC.

The chain recombines TRBV28 with TRBJ1-4, with 7 nucleotides matching TRBD1. CDR1 and CDR2 (germline): MDHEN, SYDVKM. V lost 7 bases and J lost 1; bases outside the gene matches: 6. The CDR3 extends over 15 amino acids. The CDR3 sequence: CASIPTGRTNEKLFF. CDR3 DNA sequence: TGTGCCAGCATCCCGACAGGGAGAACTAATGAAAAACTGTTTTTT.

The chain combines TRBV7-2 with TRBJ1-1; D gene ambiguous. V dropped 5 bases and J dropped 7 bases, with 14 bases sitting between them. The CDR3 covers 13 residues. Germline V CDR1 and CDR2: SGHTA, FQGNSA. In DNA form, the CDR3 reads TGTGCCAGCAGCCTTAGGCCTAGAAGTGAAGCTTTCTTT. Translated, it gives CASSLRPRSEAFF.

CDR3 region: CAISDSGTGNEKLFF. The CDR3 DNA reads as TGTGCCATCAGTGACTCCGGGACAGGGAATGAAAAACTGTTTTTT. The rearrangement uses TRBV10-3 and TRBJ1-4, with 9 bases identical to TRBD1. J lost 5 bases, V lost 3 bases, and 4 bases had no gene match. Germline V gene data show CDR1 as ENHRY and CDR2 as SYGVKD. The CDR3 spans 15 residues.

The chain joins TRBV10-3 to TRBJ2-2; D is perhaps TRBD2 (6 bases). Germline CDR1 reads ENHRY; CDR2 reads SYGVKD. Trimming removed 4 bases from V and 4 bases from J, with 13 bases in between. This CDR3 is built from 15 residues. Here the CDR3 DNA reads TGTGCCATCAGTGCCTCGGGAGTAGGCACCGGGGAGCTGTTTTTT. This sequence encodes CAISASGVGTGELFF.